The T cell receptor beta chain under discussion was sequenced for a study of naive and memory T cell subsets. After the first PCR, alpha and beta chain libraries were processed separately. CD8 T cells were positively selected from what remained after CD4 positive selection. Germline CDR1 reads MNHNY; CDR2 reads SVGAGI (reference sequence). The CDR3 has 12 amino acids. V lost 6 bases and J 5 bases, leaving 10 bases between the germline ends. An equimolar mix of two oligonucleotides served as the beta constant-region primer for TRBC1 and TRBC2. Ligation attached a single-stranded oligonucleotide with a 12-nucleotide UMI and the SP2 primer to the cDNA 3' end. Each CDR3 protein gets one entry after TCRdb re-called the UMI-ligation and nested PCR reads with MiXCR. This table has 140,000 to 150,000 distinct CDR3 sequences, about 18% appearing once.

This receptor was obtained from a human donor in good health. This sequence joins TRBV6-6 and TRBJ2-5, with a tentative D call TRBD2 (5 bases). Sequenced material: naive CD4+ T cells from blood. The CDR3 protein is CASSSGGETQYF. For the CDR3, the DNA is TGTGCCAGCAGCTCCGGCGGGGAGACCCAGTACTTC.